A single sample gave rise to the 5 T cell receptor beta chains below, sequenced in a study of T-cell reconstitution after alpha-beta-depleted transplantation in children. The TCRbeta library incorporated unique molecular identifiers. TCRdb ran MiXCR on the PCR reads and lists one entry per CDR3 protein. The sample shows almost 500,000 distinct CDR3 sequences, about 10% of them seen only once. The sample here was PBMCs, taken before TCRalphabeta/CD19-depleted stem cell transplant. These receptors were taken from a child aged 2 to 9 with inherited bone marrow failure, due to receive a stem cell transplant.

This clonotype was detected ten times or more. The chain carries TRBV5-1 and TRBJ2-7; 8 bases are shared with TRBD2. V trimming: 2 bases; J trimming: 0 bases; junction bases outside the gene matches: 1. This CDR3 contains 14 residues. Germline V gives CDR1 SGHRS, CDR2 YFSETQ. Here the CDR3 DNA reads TGCGCCAGCAGCTTCGGGACTAGCTCCTACGAGCAGTACTTC. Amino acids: CASSFGTSSYEQYF.

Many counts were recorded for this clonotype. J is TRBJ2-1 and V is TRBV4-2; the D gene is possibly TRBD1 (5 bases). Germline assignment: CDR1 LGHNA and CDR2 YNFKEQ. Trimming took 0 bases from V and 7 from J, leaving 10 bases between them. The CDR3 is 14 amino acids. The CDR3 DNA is TGTGCCAGCAGCCAAGAACAGGTTGAGAATGAGCAGTTCTTC. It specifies CASSQEQVENEQFF.

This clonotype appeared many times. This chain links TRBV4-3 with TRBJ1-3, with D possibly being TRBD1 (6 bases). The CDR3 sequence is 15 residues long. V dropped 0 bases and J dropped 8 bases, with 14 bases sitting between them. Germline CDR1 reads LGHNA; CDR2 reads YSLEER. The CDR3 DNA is TGCGCCAGCAGCCAAGAGTGGCAGGGGTTGGACACCATATATTTT. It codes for CASSQEWQGLDTIYF.

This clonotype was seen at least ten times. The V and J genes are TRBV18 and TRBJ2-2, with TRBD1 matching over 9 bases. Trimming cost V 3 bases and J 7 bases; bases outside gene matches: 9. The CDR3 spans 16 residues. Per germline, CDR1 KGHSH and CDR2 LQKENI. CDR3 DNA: TGTGCCAGCTCACCTCCGACAGGGGGAATCGGCGGGGAGCTGTTTTTT. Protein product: CASSPPTGGIGGELFF.

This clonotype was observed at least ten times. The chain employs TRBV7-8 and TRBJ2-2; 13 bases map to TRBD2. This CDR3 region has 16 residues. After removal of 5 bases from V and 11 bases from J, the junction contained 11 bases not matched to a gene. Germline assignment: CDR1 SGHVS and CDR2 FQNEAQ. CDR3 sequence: CASSPGLAGVKGELFF. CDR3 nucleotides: TGTGCCAGCAGCCCCGGACTAGCGGGAGTAAAGGGAGAGCTGTTTTTT.